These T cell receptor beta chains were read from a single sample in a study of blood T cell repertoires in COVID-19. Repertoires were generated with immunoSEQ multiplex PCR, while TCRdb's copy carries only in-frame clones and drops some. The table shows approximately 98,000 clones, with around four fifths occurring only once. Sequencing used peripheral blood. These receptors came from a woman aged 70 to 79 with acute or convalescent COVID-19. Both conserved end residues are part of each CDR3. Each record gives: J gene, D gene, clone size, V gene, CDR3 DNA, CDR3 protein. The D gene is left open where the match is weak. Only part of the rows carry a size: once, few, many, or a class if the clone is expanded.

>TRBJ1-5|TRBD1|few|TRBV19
TGTGCCAGTACTTTGGGGGGACAGGGGAATTATCAGCCCCAGCATTTT
CASTLGGQGNYQPQHF
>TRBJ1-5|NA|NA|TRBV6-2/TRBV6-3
TGTGCCAGCAGCTCCCCACCTGGCAGGCGAAGCAATCAGCCCCAGCATTTT
CASSSPPGRRSNQPQHF
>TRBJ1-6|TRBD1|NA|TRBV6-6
TGTGCCAGCAGTCCCCGGGGCGGGACAGGGGATTCACCCCTCCACTTT
CASSPRGGTGDSPLHF
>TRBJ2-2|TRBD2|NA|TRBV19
TGTGCCAGTAGTTTTACGGGACTAGCGGGGGGAACGAACACCGGGGAGCTGTTTTTT
CASSFTGLAGGTNTGELFF
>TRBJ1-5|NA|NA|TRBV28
TGTGCCAGCAGTTCAGGGGCCTGGGGACAGCCCCAGCATTTT
CASSSGAWGQPQHF
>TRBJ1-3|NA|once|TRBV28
TGTGCCAGCAGTTTTTCCCCAACTGGTGGAAACACCATATATTTT
CASSFSPTGGNTIYF
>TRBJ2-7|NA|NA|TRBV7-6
TGTGCCAGCAGCTTGGCGGGGCCCACCTACGAGCAGTACTTC
CASSLAGPTYEQYF
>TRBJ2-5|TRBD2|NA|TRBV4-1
TGCGCCAGCAGCCAGAACTTACTAGCGGGGAACTCTGAGACCCAGTACTTC
CASSQNLLAGNSETQYF
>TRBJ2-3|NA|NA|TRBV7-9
TGTGCCAGCAGCTTTAGCGCACCTAGCACAGATACGCAGTATTTT
CASSFSAPSTDTQYF
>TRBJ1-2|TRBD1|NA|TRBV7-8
TGTGCCAGCAGCTTGGCTGGACAGGGATATGGCTACACCTTC
CASSLAGQGYGYTF
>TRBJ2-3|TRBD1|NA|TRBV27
TGTGCCAGCAGAAAAACAGGGGATGGCACAGATACGCAGTATTTT
CASRKTGDGTDTQYF
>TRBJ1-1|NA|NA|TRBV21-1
TGTGCCAGCAGCAGGGACAGGGGGGACTATTTGAACACTGAAGCTTTCTTT
CASSRDRGDYLNTEAFF
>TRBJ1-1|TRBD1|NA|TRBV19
TGTGCCAGCACCTCCGGACAGGCGAACACTGAAGCTTTCTTT
CASTSGQANTEAFF